This T cell receptor (beta chain) was profiled in a study of graft-versus-host responses after intestinal transplantation. Notes on the study in general: There were GvH clones found in recipient marrow, and some of them appeared first in ileum or blood.

The CDR3 consists of 17 residues. J was trimmed by 4 bases and V by 5 bases; bases with no gene match: 13. Germline values: CDR1 SGHTS, CDR2 YDEGEE. Libraries were prepared by immunoSEQ multiplex PCR; TCRdb keeps only in-frame clonotypes and omits some of them. The sample shows thousands of clones, approximately 30% of them seen only once. The researchers put some 200,000 CFSE-labeled responder cells into plates with some 200,000 irradiated, violet-dye-labeled stimulator cells. CD4 and CD8 responders that proliferated in the reaction were FACS-sorted. V gene TRBV5-8 combines with J gene TRBJ2-1; 9 bases are shared with TRBD1. The source is a human patient who received an intestinal transplant. Specimen: alloreactive CD4+ T cells from a mixed lymphocyte reaction culture, collected before intestinal transplant. Subset of the sample: CFSE-low proliferating T cells sorted from approximately 6-day pre-transplant mixed lymphocyte reaction (GvH or HvG direction). The CDR3: CASSFRLGQGFYNEQFF. Written as DNA, the CDR3 is TGTGCCAGCAGTTTTCGTCTGGGACAGGGATTTTACAATGAGCAGTTCTTC. The variable domain in full, completed from reference TRBV5-8 and TRBJ2-1, reads EAGVTQSPTHLIKTRGQQATLRCSPISGHTSVYWYQQALGLGLQFLLWYDEGEERNRGNFPPRFSGRQFPNYSSELNVNALELEDSALYLCASSFRLGQGFYNEQFFGPGTRLTVL.